This paragraph covers one TCR beta chain sequence. Random hexamers served to reverse transcribe about 0.45 to 1 ug RNA. TCRdb reprocessed the immunoSEQ multiplex PCR reads via MiXCR and lists one record per CDR3 protein. The table shows roughly 52,000 distinct CDR3 sequences, with roughly 94% occurring only once. This entry comes from a study of CD8 T cells in Susac syndrome. Per the germline V gene, CDR1 is MGHDK and CDR2 is SYGVNS. V lost 7 bases to trimming and J lost 3 bases, with 13 bases between them. This CDR3 contains 14 residues. The specimen sequenced was CD8+ T cells from PBMCs. The receptor was derived from a human donor with Susac syndrome. The gene calls are TRBV25-1 and TRBJ2-1, with D unresolved. CDR3 nucleotide sequence: TGTGCCAGCACCCCGAAGATAGACTACAATGAGCAGTTCTTC. It is translated as CASTPKIDYNEQFF.